The rows below give T cell receptor beta chains drawn from one sample of a study of T cells in Graves' hyperthyroidism and ophthalmopathy. MiXCR, run by TCRdb on the multiplex PCR reads, gives a single entry per CDR3 protein. The sample includes some 300,000 distinct CDR3 sequences, roughly 19% of them seen just once. Material: blood. These receptors were taken from a man in his fifties or sixties with Graves' ophthalmopathy. Both conserved end residues are part of each CDR3. D genes are given only for firm matches. The size of a clone is reported for some rows only, either as once, few or many, or as a class for expanded clones.

15	NA	TRBV7-2	NA	TRBJ2-7	CASRLARKSSYEQYF	TGTGCCAGCAGGTTGGCAAGGAAGAGCTCCTACGAGCAGTACTTC
15	NA	TRBV24-1	NA	TRBJ2-1	CATSDSETAANEQFF	TGTGCCACCAGTGATTCCGAGACGGCAGCGAATGAGCAGTTCTTC
17	TRBD2	TRBV2	many	TRBJ2-1	CASSRLSAAGAYNEQFF	TGTGCCAGCAGTCGCCTCTCCGCAGCGGGGGCCTACAATGAGCAGTTCTTC
12	NA	TRBV20-1	many	TRBJ1-1	CRGKVGTAEAFF	TGCAGGGGGAAGGTGGGGACGGCTGAAGCTTTCTTT
14	NA	TRBV5-1	many	TRBJ2-1	CASSLGLGRNEQFF	TGCGCCAGCAGCTTGGGACTAGGGCGCAATGAGCAGTTCTTC
17	NA	TRBV7-9	NA	TRBJ2-1	CASSPWGREWSYNEQFF	TGTGCCAGCAGCCCTTGGGGGCGGGAGTGGTCCTACAATGAGCAGTTCTTC
14	NA	TRBV11-3	many	TRBJ1-6	CASSLDGLDSPLHF	TGTGCCAGCAGCTTAGATGGACTGGATTCACCCCTCCACTTT
14	TRBD1	TRBV12-3/TRBV12-4	few	TRBJ2-3	CASRIGQGGDTQYF	TGTGCCAGCAGAATAGGACAGGGTGGGGATACGCAGTATTTT
16	TRBD1	TRBV7-8	few	TRBJ2-7	CASSLSPPDRRDEQYF	TGTGCCAGCAGCCTTAGCCCCCCGGACAGGCGTGACGAGCAGTACTTC
17	TRBD1	TRBV24-1	many	TRBJ1-1	CATSDPPAGGKNTEAFF	TGTGCCACCAGTGACCCCCCCGCAGGGGGAAAGAACACTGAAGCTTTCTTT
16	TRBD2	TRBV11-3	many	TRBJ2-3	CASSSTSGRSTDTQYF	TGTGCCAGCAGCTCGACTAGCGGGAGGTCCACAGATACGCAGTATTTT
16	NA	TRBV27	few	TRBJ1-6	CASSPSRGAYNSPLHF	TGTGCCAGCAGTCCTTCACGGGGGGCCTATAATTCACCCCTCCACTTT
17	NA	TRBV24-1	NA	TRBJ2-1	CATSGFSSERAYNEQFF	TGTGCCACCAGTGGGTTTTCGAGTGAGCGGGCCTACAATGAGCAGTTCTTC
10	NA	TRBV2	many	TRBJ2-7	CASSSYEQYF	TGTGCCAGCAGTTCCTACGAGCAGTACTTC
17	TRBD2	TRBV15	few	TRBJ2-7	CATSITGGSEGSYEQYF	TGTGCCACCAGCATTACAGGCGGGAGCGAGGGCTCCTACGAGCAGTACTTC
15	TRBD1	TRBV28	NA	TRBJ1-6	CASHGQGTLNSPLHF	TGTGCCAGCCACGGACAGGGGACGCTTAATTCACCCCTCCACTTT
15	TRBD1	TRBV27	NA	TRBJ1-6	CASSLSPGGNSPLHF	TGTGCCAGCAGTTTATCGCCAGGGGGGAATTCACCCCTCCACTTT
14	TRBD1	TRBV6-1	few	TRBJ1-5	CASSLQGKEQPQHF	TGTGCCAGCAGCCTACAGGGGAAGGAACAGCCCCAGCATTTT
18	NA	TRBV9	few	TRBJ2-4	CASSGDLGGQGAKNIQYF	TGTGCCAGCAGCGGCGATTTAGGAGGGCAAGGAGCCAAAAACATTCAGTACTTC
15	TRBD1	TRBV20-1	NA	TRBJ1-5	CSARDGTVLVTPQHF	TGCAGTGCTAGAGATGGGACAGTCCTAGTAACGCCCCAGCATTTT
17	TRBD2	TRBV12-5	many	TRBJ2-1	CASGLVRQASGAWKQFF	TGTGCTAGTGGTTTGGTAAGGCAGGCTAGCGGGGCCTGGAAGCAGTTCTTC
15	NA	TRBV19	NA	TRBJ1-1	CASSIYGGPNTEAFF	TGTGCCAGTAGTATTTATGGGGGTCCGAACACTGAAGCTTTCTTT
12	NA	TRBV20-1	many	TRBJ1-5	CSARVGVQPQHF	TGCAGTGCTAGGGTCGGGGTTCAGCCCCAGCATTTT
15	NA	TRBV6-4	few	TRBJ2-1	CASSHTRSPYNEQFF	TGTGCCAGCAGTCATACTAGATCTCCCTACAATGAGCAGTTCTTC
14	NA	TRBV2	few	TRBJ2-1	CASSIRDALDEQFF	TGTGCCAGCAGCATACGGGACGCCCTGGATGAGCAGTTCTTC
14	NA	TRBV9	NA	TRBJ1-1	CASSVEAANTEAFF	TGTGCCAGCAGCGTAGAGGCGGCGAACACTGAAGCTTTCTTT
13	TRBD1	TRBV11-1	many	TRBJ2-1	CASSFNRGDEQFF	TGTGCCAGCAGCTTCAACAGGGGTGATGAGCAGTTCTTC
12	NA	TRBV18	many	TRBJ2-1	CASSPGRTEQFF	TGTGCCAGCTCACCAGGTCGGACCGAGCAGTTCTTC
15	NA	TRBV27	many	TRBJ2-5	CASSPFRGLQETQYF	TGTGCCAGCAGTCCCTTCCGGGGCCTACAAGAGACCCAGTACTTC
19	TRBD2	TRBV4-1	NA	TRBJ2-4	CASSQEVRSLAGLPDIQYF	TGCGCCAGCAGCCAAGAGGTACGAAGTCTAGCGGGACTCCCGGACATTCAGTACTTC
16	NA	TRBV15	many	TRBJ1-5	CATSRDPAGSGQPQHF	TGTGCCACCAGCAGAGACCCCGCAGGAAGCGGTCAGCCCCAGCATTTT
16	NA	TRBV12-3/TRBV12-4	NA	TRBJ1-2	CASSLMGRRRNYGYTF	TGTGCCAGCAGTTTAATGGGACGGAGAAGGAACTATGGCTACACCTTC
13	TRBD1	TRBV5-1	many	TRBJ2-7	CASSFRGQSEQYF	TGCGCCAGCAGCTTCAGGGGGCAGTCCGAGCAGTACTTC
16	NA	TRBV20-1	few	TRBJ2-5	CSARDESYHDGETQYF	TGCAGTGCTAGAGATGAGTCCTATCACGATGGAGAGACCCAGTACTTC
17	NA	TRBV4-2	many	TRBJ2-7	CASSQDIGGRAGYEQYF	TGTGCCAGCAGCCAAGACATCGGGGGGCGGGCAGGCTACGAGCAGTACTTC
14	NA	TRBV12-3/TRBV12-4	few	TRBJ2-1	CASSLTTLRGPTFF	TGTGCCAGCAGTTTAACGACACTGCGGGGCCCGACGTTCTTC
15	NA	TRBV3-1	many	TRBJ2-5	CASSQEVGHSETQYF	TGTGCCAGCAGCCAAGAAGTCGGACACTCGGAGACCCAGTACTTC
15	NA	TRBV30	few	TRBJ2-1	CASGAGLGSYNEQFF	TGTGCCTCAGGGGCGGGATTAGGCTCCTACAATGAGCAGTTCTTC
14	TRBD1	TRBV28	NA	TRBJ1-2	CASNPGGTYYGYTF	TGTGCCAGCAATCCAGGGGGAACTTACTATGGCTACACCTTC
13	NA	TRBV3-1	NA	TRBJ2-3	CASSPRETDTQYF	TGTGCCAGCAGCCCCAGGGAAACAGATACGCAGTATTTT
18	TRBD2	TRBV13	NA	TRBJ2-7	CASSLGEGTSGSYYEQYF	TGTGCCAGCAGCTTAGGGGAGGGGACTAGCGGGAGCTACTACGAGCAGTACTTC
18	TRBD2	TRBV7-8	many	TRBJ2-1	CASSPKAEGLAGGNEQFF	TGTGCCAGCAGCCCAAAAGCAGAGGGACTAGCGGGAGGCAATGAGCAGTTCTTC
13	NA	TRBV3-1	many	TRBJ1-1	CASSQDTGIEAFF	TGTGCCAGCAGCCAAGATACAGGGATCGAAGCTTTCTTT
13	NA	TRBV20-1	few	TRBJ2-3	CSASDGSTDTQYF	TGCAGTGCTAGTGACGGTAGCACAGATACGCAGTATTTT
17	TRBD2	TRBV10-1	once	TRBJ2-2	CASIEGMERENAGELFF	TGCGCCAGCATCGAGGGAATGGAGCGGGAGAACGCCGGGGAGCTGTTTTTT